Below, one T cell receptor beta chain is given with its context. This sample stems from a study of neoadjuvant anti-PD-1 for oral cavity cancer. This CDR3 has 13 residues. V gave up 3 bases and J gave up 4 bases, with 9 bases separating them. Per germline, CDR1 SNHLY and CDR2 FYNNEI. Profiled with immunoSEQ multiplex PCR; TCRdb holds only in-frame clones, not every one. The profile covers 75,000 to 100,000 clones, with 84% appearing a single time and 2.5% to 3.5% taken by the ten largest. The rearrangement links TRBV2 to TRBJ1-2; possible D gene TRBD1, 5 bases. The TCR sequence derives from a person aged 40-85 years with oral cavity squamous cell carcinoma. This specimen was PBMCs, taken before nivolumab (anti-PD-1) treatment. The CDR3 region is CASSEQGFYGYTF. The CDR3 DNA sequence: TGTGCCAGCAGTGAGCAGGGCTTCTATGGCTACACCTTC.